The clone carrying this TCR beta chain was found a few times. Germline CDR1 and CDR2: MNHEY and SVGEGT. Trimming took 6 bases from V and 1 from J; bases not matched to a gene: 6. The CDR3 spans 15 residues. MiXCR, applied by TCRdb to the RACE reads, yields one record per CDR3 protein. The sample lists approximately 370,000 distinct CDR3 sequences, about 5.4% occurring once. This record comes from a study of human T cells and chemical hapten exposure. Time point reported: pre-sensitization, week 0. The treatment was: therapeutic diphenylcyclopropenone sensitization with weekly scalp DPC. The material was whole blood, obtained in connection with sensitization to the hapten diphenylcyclopropenone (DPC). The genes are TRBV6-2 or TRBV6-3 and TRBJ1-3; TRBD1 matches 7 bases. This TCR was sampled from a young woman with alopecia areata. Some clones in this sample may be carry-over from other donors' samples. The CDR3 DNA is TGTGCCAGCAGACGCTCGACAGGGTCTGGAAACACCATATATTTT. Translation: CASRRSTGSGNTIYF.